The 19 T cell receptor beta chains below all came from one sample that was sequenced in a study of response to subunit inactivated influenza vaccine. Via MiXCR, TCRdb re-called the RT-PCR reads, giving one row per CDR3 protein. The sample comprises approximately 520,000 distinct CDR3 sequences, about 15% of which are singletons, and over 2.5% rests with the top ten. This material consisted of CD4+ T cells sorted from PBMCs, taken less than 25 months after vaccination. All receptors come from a man between 45 and 75 years old who received an inactivated influenza vaccine.

The chain has TRBV29-1 and TRBJ2-3, with 9 positions matching TRBD2. Per the germline V gene, CDR1 is SQVTM and CDR2 is ANQGSEA. With V trimmed by 2 bases and J by 3 bases, 6 bases remained unmatched. The CDR3 covers 15 residues. DNA for the CDR3: TGCAGCGTTGAATTTCTAGCGGGGATGACAGATACGCAGTATTTT. Translation gives CSVEFLAGMTDTQYF.

V and J are TRBV5-1 and TRBJ2-2; tentatively, D is TRBD2 (5 bases). CDR1 is SGHRS and CDR2 is YFSETQ in the germline V gene. Trimming took off 6 bases at V and 4 bases at J, with 16 bases between the two ends. The CDR3 covers 15 residues. As DNA, the CDR3 is TGCGCCAGCACCACCAGCGGTAGATCCACCGGGGAGCTGTTTTTT. Translated, it gives CASTTSGRSTGELFF.

The V call is TRBV3-1, the J call TRBJ1-6; D not certain. CDR1 is LGHDT, CDR2 YNNKEL, per germline (reference sequence). Between the trimmed V and J ends, which lost 4 bases and 8 bases, there was a span of 15 bases. CDR3 length: 15 residues. CDR3 sequence: CASSPRSARYSPLHF. The CDR3 DNA reads TGTGCCAGCAGCCCCCGTTCAGCACGCTATTCACCCCTCCACTTT.

The rearrangement uses TRBV18 and TRBJ2-1, with D uncertain. The V gene's germline CDR1 is KGHSH and CDR2 LQKENI. The ends were cut back, 5 bases at V and 2 bases at J, with 13 bases in the middle. This CDR3 is 15 amino acids long. In nucleotides, the CDR3 is TGTGCCAGCTCATTGGGTCTAGATACCTACAATGAGCAGTTCTTC. Its translation: CASSLGLDTYNEQFF. The full variable domain, its missing parts supplied by reference TRBV18 and TRBJ2-1, is NAGVMQNPRHLVRRRGQEARLRCSPMKGHSHVYWYRQLPEEGLKFMVYLQKENIIDESGMPKERFSAEFPKEGPSILRIQQVVRGDSAAYFCASSLGLDTYNEQFFGPGTRLTVL.

This clonotype was detected many times. With a much larger clone just one base away, this may be a read error. V is TRBV3-1 and J is TRBJ2-2, with TRBD2 matching 11 bases. Germline CDR1 and CDR2: LGHDT and YNNKEL (reference sequence). Unmatched junction bases numbered 1, after V lost 4 bases and J lost 0 bases. This CDR3 contains 16 residues. CDR3 in DNA: TGTGCCAGCAGCCCGGGACTAGCGGCGAACACCGGGGAGCTGTTTTTT. Translating gives CASSPGLAANTGELFF.

The chain carries TRBV7-9 and TRBJ2-1, with TRBD2 identical over 13 bases. The CDR3 sequence is 14 residues long. Trimming removed 8 bases from V and 9 bases from J; junction bases left unmatched: 7. Germline CDR1 SEHNR, CDR2 FQNEAQ (reference sequence). CDR3 loop: CASGLAGVFGEQFF. For the CDR3, the DNA is TGTGCCAGCGGACTAGCGGGAGTCTTTGGTGAGCAGTTCTTC.

The gene calls are TRBV6-2 or TRBV6-3 and TRBJ2-4, with 8 bases that match TRBD1. Per the germline V gene, CDR1 is MNHEY and CDR2 is SVGEGT. This CDR3 has 13 amino acids. The ends lost 2 bases at V and 6 bases at J; junction bases unmatched: 0. CDR3 nucleotides: TGTGCCAGCAGTTACACAGGGGGAAACATTCAGTACTTC. Its protein is CASSYTGGNIQYF.

As to this clonotype: A much larger clone lies a single base off, so this may be a read error. This chain connects TRBV18 to TRBJ2-2; D not certain. The CDR3 sequence is 12 residues long. Between the trimmed V and J ends, which lost 5 bases and 5 bases, there was a span of 6 bases. The germline V gene has CDR1 KGHSH and CDR2 LQKENI. The CDR3 DNA follows: TGTGCCAGCTCATGCGGTACCGGGGAGCTGTTTTTT. It yields the protein CASSCGTGELFF.

J is TRBJ2-2 and V is TRBV6-2 or TRBV6-3; no definite D call. From germline, CDR1 is MNHEY and CDR2 SVGEGT. V was pared by 3 bases and J by 6 bases, with 5 bases between. The CDR3 runs 12 residues. CDR3 sequence (DNA): TGTGCCAGCAGTTATAAGTCCGGGGAGCTGTTTTTT. Protein product: CASSYKSGELFF.

The chain combines TRBV15 with TRBJ2-1; D is perhaps TRBD1 or TRBD2 (5 bases each). The length of the CDR3 is 15 residues. Looked up from germline, CDR1 is LNHNV and CDR2 is YYDKDF (reference sequence). V gave up 1 base and J gave up 6 bases, with 13 bases separating them. CDR3 loop: CATSRGGSQVNEQFF. In DNA, the CDR3 is TGTGCCACCAGCAGAGGGGGGAGTCAGGTCAATGAGCAGTTCTTC.

This clonotype was seen a handful of times. The chain carries TRBV5-1 and TRBJ2-3; 8 bases are a match to TRBD2. CDR1 is SGHRS, CDR2 YFSETQ, per germline. The CDR3 has 15 amino acids. The V segment lost 3 bases and the J segment 1 base; nucleotides outside the gene matches: 4. CDR3 region: CASSSRGVGTDTQYF. Written as DNA, the CDR3 is TGCGCCAGCAGCTCGCGGGGGGTGGGCACAGATACGCAGTATTTT.

This clonotype has just a few counts. The chain combines TRBV5-5 with TRBJ2-3; perhaps TRBD2 as D (5 bases). CDR1 is SGHKS, CDR2 YYEKEE, per germline (reference sequence). This CDR3 has 17 residues. V was pared by 4 bases and J by 2 bases, with 20 bases between. The CDR3 here is CASSLRWEGLSTDTQYF. DNA of the CDR3: TGTGCCAGCAGCCTGAGATGGGAAGGACTGTCCACAGATACGCAGTATTTT.

The genes are TRBV7-9 and TRBJ1-5; 7 bases are shared with TRBD1. With V trimmed by 4 bases and J by 2 bases, 5 bases remained unmatched. This CDR3 contains 15 residues. Germline loops: CDR1 SEHNR, CDR2 FQNEAQ (reference sequence). CDR3 sequence (DNA): TGTGCCAGCAGCTCGACAGGGATAGGCAATCAGCCCCAGCATTTT. The encoded protein is CASSSTGIGNQPQHF.

This clonotype was seen ten or more times. V gene TRBV20-1 combines with J gene TRBJ2-7; D may be TRBD1 or TRBD2 (5 bases each). The length of the CDR3 is 18 residues. V lost 1 base and J 3 bases, leaving 25 bases between the germline ends. The germline V gene has CDR1 DFQATT and CDR2 SNEGSKA (reference sequence). In nucleotides, the CDR3 is TGCAGTGCTAGAGTAGGTTGGTCCCCTGGGGGTCAGAACTACGAGCAGTACTTC. Protein product: CSARVGWSPGGQNYEQYF.

The chain uses TRBV18 and TRBJ2-7, with a possible D match to TRBD2 (6 bases). The CDR3 is 15 residues long. The germline V and J ends were trimmed by 4 bases and 0 bases, with 13 bases remaining between them. Germline lookup yields CDR1 KGHSH and CDR2 LQKENI. This CDR3 is CASSHSGESSYEQYF. CDR3 sequence (DNA): TGTGCCAGCTCACACTCGGGGGAAAGCTCCTACGAGCAGTACTTC.

The rearrangement uses TRBV11-1 and TRBJ2-6; D possibly matches TRBD1 or TRBD2 (5 bases each). The CDR3 runs to 19 residues. The V end lost 5 bases, the J end lost 0 bases, and 20 bases lay between the germline ends. Germline V lookup: CDR1 SGHAT, CDR2 FQDESV (reference sequence). CDR3 region: CASSTYKRGPSSGANVLTF. In DNA, the CDR3 is TGTGCCAGCAGCACCTATAAACGGGGCCCTTCCTCTGGGGCCAACGTCCTGACTTTC.

This clonotype was counted only a few times. The chain couples TRBV2 to TRBJ2-7, with TRBD1 identical over 7 bases. The CDR3 is 13 amino acids. V was pared by 8 bases and J by 3 bases, with 7 bases of the junction left unmatched. Germline values: CDR1 SNHLY, CDR2 FYNNEI. The CDR3 DNA reads TGTGCCAGCTCCAGGACAGGCCTCTACGAGCAGTACTTC. The encoded protein is CASSRTGLYEQYF. Drawing the rest from reference TRBV2 and TRBJ2-7, the complete variable domain is EPEVTQTPSHQVTQMGQEVILRCVPISNHLYFYWYRQILGQKVEFLVSFYNNEISEKSEIFDDQFSVERPDGSNFTLKIRSTKLEDSAMYFCASSRTGLYEQYFGPGTRLTVT.

The chain joins TRBV5-1 to TRBJ2-7; 11 bases are shared with TRBD2. Germline trimming cut 5 bases from V and 5 bases from J; bases unmatched to any gene: 6. The germline CDR1 and CDR2 sequences are SGHRS and YFSETQ. The CDR3 is 14 residues long. CDR3: CASRNSGRADEQYF. The DNA of the CDR3 is TGCGCCAGCAGAAATAGCGGGAGGGCCGACGAGCAGTACTTC. The full variable domain, rest sourced from reference TRBV5-1 and TRBJ2-7, is KAGVTQTPRYLIKTRGQQVTLSCSPISGHRSVSWYQQTPGQGLQFLFEYFSETQRNKGNFPGRFSGRQFSNSRSEMNVSTLELGDSALYLCASRNSGRADEQYFGPGTRLTVT.

This clonotype appeared a few times. The CDR3 region is CSASNLQGASYEQYF. The CDR3 coding sequence is TGCAGTGCTAGTAATCTGCAGGGGGCTTCCTACGAGCAGTACTTC. The genes are TRBV20-1 and TRBJ2-7; 8 nucleotides line up with TRBD1. The J segment lost 1 base and the V segment lost 3 bases, leaving 8 bases of the junction unmatched. There are 15 residues in the CDR3. In germline, CDR1 is DFQATT, CDR2 SNEGSKA (reference sequence).